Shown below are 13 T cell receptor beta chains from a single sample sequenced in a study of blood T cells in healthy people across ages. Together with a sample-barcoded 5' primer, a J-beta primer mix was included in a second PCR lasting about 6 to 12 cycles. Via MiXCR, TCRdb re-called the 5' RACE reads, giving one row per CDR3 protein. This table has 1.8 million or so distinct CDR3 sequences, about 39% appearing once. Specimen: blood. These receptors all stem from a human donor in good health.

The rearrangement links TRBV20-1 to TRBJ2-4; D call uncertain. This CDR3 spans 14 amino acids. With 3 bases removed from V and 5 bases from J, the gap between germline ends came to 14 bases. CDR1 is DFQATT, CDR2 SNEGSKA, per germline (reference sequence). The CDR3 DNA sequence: TGCAGTGCTAGGCGGCCATCTGTAGAAAACATTCAGTACTTC. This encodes CSARRPSVENIQYF.

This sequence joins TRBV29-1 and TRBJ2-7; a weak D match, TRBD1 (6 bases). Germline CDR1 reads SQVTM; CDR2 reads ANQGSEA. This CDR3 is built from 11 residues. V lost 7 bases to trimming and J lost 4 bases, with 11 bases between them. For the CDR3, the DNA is TGCAGCGCGTCACAGGGTTACGAGCAGTACTTC. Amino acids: CSASQGYEQYF.

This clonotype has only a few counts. DNA for the CDR3: TGTGCCAGCAGCCAAGATGGGAGACAGGGAGCTTTCTTT. This codes for CASSQDGRQGAFF. This rearrangement joins TRBV16 to TRBJ1-1, with TRBD1 matching over 7 bases. Germline trimming cut 2 bases from V and 10 bases from J; bases unmatched to any gene: 7. This CDR3 has 13 amino acids. CDR1 is KGHSY and CDR2 is FQNENV in the germline V gene.

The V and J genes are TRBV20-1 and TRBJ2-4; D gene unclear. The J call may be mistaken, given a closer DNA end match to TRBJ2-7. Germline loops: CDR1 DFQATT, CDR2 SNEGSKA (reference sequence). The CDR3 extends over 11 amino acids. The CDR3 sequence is CSSRRDYEQYF. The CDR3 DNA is TGCAGCTCCAGGAGAGACTACGAGCAGTACTTC.

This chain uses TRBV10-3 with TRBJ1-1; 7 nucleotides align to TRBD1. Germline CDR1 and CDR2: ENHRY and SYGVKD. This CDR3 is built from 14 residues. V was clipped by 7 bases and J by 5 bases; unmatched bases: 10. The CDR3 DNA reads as TGTGCCATCACCCCCTCAGGGGGTAGGACTGAAGCTTTCTTT. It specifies CAITPSGGRTEAFF.

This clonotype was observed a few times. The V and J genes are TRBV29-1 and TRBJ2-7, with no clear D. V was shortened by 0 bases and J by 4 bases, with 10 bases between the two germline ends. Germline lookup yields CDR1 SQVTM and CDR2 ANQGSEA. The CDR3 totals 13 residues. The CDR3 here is CSVEDPQKYEQYF. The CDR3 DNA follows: TGCAGCGTTGAAGATCCACAGAAGTACGAGCAGTACTTC.

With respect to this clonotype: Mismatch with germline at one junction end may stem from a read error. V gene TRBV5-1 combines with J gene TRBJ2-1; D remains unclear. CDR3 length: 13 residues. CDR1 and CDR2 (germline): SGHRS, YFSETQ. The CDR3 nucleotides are TGCGCCAGCGGCTTGGCCCCCAACAATGAGCAGTTCTTC. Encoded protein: CASGLAPNNEQFF.

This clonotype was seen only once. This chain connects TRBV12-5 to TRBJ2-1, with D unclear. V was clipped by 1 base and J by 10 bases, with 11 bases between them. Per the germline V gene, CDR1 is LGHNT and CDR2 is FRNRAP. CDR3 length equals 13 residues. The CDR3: CASGLEVNHEQFF. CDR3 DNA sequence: TGTGCTAGTGGTTTGGAGGTGAATCACGAGCAGTTCTTC. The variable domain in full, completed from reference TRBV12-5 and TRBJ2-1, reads DARVTQTPRHKVTEMGQEVTMRCQPILGHNTVFWYRQTMMQGLELLAYFRNRAPLDDSGMPKDRFSAEMPDATLATLKIQPSEPRDSAVYFCASGLEVNHEQFFGPGTRLTVL.

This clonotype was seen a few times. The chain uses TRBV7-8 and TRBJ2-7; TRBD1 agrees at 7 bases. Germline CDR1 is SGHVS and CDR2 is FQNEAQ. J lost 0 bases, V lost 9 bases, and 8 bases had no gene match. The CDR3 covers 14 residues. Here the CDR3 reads CASQHGTDSYEQYF. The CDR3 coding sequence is TGTGCCAGTCAACATGGGACAGACTCCTACGAGCAGTACTTC.

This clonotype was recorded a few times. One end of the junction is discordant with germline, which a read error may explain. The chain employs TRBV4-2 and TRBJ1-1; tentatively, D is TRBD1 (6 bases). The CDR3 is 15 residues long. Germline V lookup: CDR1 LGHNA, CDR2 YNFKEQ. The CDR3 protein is CASSQDRTGRTEAFF. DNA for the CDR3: TGTGCCAGCAGTCAAGATCGTACAGGGAGGACTGAAGCTTTCTTT.

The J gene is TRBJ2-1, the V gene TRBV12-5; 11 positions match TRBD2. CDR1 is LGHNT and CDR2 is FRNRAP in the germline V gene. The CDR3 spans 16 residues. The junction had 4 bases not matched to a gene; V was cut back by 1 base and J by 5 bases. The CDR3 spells CASGLALAGDDNEQFF. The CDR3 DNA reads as TGTGCTAGTGGTTTGGCACTAGCGGGGGACGACAATGAGCAGTTCTTC.

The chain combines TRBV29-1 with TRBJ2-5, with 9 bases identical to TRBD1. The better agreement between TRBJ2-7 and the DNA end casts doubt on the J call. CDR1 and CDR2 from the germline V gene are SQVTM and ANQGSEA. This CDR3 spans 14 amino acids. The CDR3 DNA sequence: TGCAGCGTTGACGACGGGACAGGGACACACGAGCAGTACTTC. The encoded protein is CSVDDGTGTHEQYF.

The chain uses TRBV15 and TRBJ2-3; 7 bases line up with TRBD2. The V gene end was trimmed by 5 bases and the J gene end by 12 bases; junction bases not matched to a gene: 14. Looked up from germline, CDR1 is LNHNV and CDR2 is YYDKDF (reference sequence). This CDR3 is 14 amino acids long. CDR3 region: CATSVGLNQETQYF. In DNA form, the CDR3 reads TGTGCCACCAGCGTGGGACTAAACCAAGAGACCCAGTATTTT.